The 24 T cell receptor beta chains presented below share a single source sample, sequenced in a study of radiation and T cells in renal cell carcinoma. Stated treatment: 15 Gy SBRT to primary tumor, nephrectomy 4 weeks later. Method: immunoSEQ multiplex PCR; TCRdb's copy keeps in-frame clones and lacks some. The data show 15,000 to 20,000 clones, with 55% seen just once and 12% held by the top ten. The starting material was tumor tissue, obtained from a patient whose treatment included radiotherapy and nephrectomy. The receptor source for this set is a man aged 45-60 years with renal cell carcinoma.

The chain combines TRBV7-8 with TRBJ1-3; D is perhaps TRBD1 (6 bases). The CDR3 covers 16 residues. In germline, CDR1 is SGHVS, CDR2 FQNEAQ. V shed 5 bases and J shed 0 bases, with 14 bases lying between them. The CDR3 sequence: CASSRADRGSGNTIYF. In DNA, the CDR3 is TGTGCCAGCAGCCGAGCGGACAGAGGCTCTGGAAACACCATATATTTT.

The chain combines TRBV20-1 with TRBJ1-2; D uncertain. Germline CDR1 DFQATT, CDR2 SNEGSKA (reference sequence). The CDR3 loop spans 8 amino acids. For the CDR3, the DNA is TGCAACCCAAGGGGCTACACCTTC. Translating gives CNPRGYTF.

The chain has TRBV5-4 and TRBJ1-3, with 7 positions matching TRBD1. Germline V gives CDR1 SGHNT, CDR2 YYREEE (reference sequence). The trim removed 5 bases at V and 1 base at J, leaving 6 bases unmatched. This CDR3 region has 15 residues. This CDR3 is CASSSGQNSGNTIYF. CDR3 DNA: TGTGCCAGCAGTTCGGGACAGAATTCTGGAAACACCATATATTTT.

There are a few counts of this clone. This chain's CDR3 is CASSLTSNWNEQFF. The CDR3, as DNA: TGTGCCAGCAGCCTGACTAGTAATTGGAATGAGCAGTTCTTC. The V and J genes are TRBV11-2 and TRBJ2-1; weak D call: TRBD2 (6 bases). CDR1 is SGHAT and CDR2 is FQNNGV in the germline V gene. This CDR3 comprises 14 residues. V gave up 5 bases and J gave up 7 bases, with 15 bases separating them.

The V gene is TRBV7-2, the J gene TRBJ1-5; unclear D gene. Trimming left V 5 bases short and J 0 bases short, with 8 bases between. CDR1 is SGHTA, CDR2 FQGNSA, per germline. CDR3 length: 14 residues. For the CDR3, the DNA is TGTGCCAGCAGCCGTGAATCTAGCAATCAGCCCCAGCATTTT. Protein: CASSRESSNQPQHF.

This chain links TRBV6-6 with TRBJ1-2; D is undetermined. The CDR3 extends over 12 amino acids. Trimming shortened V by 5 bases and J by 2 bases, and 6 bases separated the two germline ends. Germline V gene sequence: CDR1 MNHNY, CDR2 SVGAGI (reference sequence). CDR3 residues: CASSPQNYGYTF. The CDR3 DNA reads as TGTGCCAGCAGTCCACAAAACTATGGCTACACCTTC.

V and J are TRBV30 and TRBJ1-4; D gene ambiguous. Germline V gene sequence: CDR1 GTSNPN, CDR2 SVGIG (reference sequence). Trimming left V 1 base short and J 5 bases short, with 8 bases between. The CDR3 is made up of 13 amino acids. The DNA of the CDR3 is TGTGCCTGGAGTGCAGGAGACAATGAAAAACTGTTTTTT. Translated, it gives CAWSAGDNEKLFF.

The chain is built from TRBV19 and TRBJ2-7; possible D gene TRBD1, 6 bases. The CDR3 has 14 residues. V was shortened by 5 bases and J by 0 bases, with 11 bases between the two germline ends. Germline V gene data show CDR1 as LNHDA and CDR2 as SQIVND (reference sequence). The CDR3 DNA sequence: TGTGCCAGTAGTGCCTGGACAGCCTCCTACGAGCAGTACTTC. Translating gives CASSAWTASYEQYF.

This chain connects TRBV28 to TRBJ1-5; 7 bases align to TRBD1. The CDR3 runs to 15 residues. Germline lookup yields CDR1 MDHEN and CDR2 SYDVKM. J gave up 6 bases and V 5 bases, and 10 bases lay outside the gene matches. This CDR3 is CASSHIKGARQPQHF. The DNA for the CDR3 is TGTGCCAGCAGTCACATTAAGGGGGCTCGTCAGCCCCAGCATTTT. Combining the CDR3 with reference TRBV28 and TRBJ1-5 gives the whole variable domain DVKVTQSSRYLVKRTGEKVFLECVQDMDHENMFWYRQDPGLGLRLIYFSYDVKMKEKGDIPEGYSVSREKKERFSLILESASTNQTSMYLCASSHIKGARQPQHFGDGTRLSIL.

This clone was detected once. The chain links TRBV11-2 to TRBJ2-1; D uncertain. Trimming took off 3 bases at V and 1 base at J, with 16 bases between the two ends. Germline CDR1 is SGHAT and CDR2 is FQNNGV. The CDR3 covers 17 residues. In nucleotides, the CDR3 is TGTGCCAGCAGCTTGATCCCCCCCACCAGGTCCTACAATGAGCAGTTCTTC. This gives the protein CASSLIPPTRSYNEQFF.

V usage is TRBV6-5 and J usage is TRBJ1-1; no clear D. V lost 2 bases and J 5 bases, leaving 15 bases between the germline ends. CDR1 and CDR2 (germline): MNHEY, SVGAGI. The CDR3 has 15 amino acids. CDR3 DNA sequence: TGTGCCAGCAGTTACGCGGTCGGGGTCGCTACTGAAGCTTTCTTT. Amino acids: CASSYAVGVATEAFF.

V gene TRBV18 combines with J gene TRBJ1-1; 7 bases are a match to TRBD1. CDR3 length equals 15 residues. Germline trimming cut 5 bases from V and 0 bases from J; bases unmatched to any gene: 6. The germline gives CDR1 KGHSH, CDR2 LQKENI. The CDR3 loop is CASSTRDSLNTEAFF. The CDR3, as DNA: TGTGCCAGCTCAACCCGGGACAGCCTGAACACTGAAGCTTTCTTT.

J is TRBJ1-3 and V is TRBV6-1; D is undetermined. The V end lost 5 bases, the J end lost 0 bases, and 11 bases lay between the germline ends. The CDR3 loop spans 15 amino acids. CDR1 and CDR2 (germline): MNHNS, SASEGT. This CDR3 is CASSWESSSGNTIYF. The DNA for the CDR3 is TGTGCCAGCAGTTGGGAGTCAAGCTCTGGAAACACCATATATTTT.

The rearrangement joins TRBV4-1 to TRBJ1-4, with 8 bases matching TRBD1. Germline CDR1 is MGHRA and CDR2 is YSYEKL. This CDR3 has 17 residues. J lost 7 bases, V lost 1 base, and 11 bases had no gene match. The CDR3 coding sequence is TGCGCCAGCAGCCAAGGGGTAAGGGGACAGGAGAGTGAAAAACTGTTTTTT. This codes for CASSQGVRGQESEKLFF.

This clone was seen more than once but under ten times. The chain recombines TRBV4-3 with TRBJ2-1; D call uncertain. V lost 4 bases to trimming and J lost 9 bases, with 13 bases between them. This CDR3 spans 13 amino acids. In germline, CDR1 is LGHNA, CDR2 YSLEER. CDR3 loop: CASSPAIGSEQFF. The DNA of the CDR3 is TGCGCCAGCAGCCCCGCTATCGGTAGTGAGCAGTTCTTC.

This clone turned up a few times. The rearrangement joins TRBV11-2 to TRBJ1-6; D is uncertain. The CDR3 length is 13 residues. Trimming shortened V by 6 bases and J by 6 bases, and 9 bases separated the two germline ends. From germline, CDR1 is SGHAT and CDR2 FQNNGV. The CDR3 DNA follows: TGTGCCAGCAGTGCCGCGTTTAATTCACCCCTCCACTTT. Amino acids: CASSAAFNSPLHF.

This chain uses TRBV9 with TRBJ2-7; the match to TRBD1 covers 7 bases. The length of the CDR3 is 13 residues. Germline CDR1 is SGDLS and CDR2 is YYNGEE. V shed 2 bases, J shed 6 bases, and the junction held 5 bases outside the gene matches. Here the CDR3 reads CASSVGDSFEQYF. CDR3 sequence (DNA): TGTGCCAGCAGCGTGGGGGACAGCTTCGAGCAGTACTTC.

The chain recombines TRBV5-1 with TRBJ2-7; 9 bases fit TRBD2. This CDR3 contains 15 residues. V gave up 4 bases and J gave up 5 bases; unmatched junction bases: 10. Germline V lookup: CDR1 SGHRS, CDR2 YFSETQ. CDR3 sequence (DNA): TGCGCCAGCAGCCCGTCCGGGACTAGCAGCCACGAGCAGTACTTC. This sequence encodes CASSPSGTSSHEQYF.

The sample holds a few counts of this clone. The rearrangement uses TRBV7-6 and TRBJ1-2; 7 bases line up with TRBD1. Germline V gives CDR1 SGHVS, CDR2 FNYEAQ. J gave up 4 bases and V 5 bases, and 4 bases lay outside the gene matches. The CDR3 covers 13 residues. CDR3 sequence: CASSQTGFYGYTF. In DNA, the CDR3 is TGTGCCAGCAGCCAGACAGGGTTCTATGGCTACACCTTC.

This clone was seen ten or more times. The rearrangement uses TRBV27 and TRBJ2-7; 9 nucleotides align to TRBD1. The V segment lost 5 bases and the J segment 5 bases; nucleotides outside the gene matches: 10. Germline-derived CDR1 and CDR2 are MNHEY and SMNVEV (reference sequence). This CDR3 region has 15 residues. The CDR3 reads CASSPSYRGLNEQYF. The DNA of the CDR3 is TGTGCCAGCAGTCCCTCTTACAGGGGGCTCAACGAGCAGTACTTC.

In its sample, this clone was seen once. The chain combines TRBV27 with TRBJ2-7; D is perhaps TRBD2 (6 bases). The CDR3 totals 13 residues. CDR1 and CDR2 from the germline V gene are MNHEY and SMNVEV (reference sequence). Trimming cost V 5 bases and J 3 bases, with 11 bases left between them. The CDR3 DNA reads TGTGCCAGCAGTAGGTTTAGCGGCTACGAGCAGTACTTC. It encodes CASSRFSGYEQYF.

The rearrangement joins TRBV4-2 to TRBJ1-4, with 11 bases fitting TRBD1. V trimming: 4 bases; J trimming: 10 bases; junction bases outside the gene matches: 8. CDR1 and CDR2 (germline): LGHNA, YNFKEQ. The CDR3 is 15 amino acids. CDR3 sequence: CASSPIRDRGAKLFF. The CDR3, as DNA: TGTGCCAGCAGCCCGATCCGGGACAGGGGGGCAAAACTGTTTTTT.

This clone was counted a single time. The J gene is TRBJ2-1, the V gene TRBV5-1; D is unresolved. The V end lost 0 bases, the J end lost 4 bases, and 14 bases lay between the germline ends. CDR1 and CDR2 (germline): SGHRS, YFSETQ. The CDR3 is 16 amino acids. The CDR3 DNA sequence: TGCGCCAGCAGCTTGGCCGGAGACGGACGATACAATGAGCAGTTCTTC. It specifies CASSLAGDGRYNEQFF. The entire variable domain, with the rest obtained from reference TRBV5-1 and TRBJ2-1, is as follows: KAGVTQTPRYLIKTRGQQVTLSCSPISGHRSVSWYQQTPGQGLQFLFEYFSETQRNKGNFPGRFSGRQFSNSRSEMNVSTLELGDSALYLCASSLAGDGRYNEQFFGPGTRLTVL.

DNA of the CDR3: TGTGCCAGCAGCTTAGAATCCAATTGCACCTTC. Translating gives CASSLESNCTF. The V gene is TRBV11-1, the J gene TRBJ1-2, with unresolved D. The V end was cut by 1 base, the J end by 13 bases, with 10 bases between. Per germline, CDR1 SGHAT and CDR2 FQDESV (reference sequence). The CDR3 totals 11 residues.